This TCR beta chain was observed in a study of monozygotic twins with inflammatory bowel disease (dated by TCRdb to about 2019). As for the study more broadly: The full study comprised around 28 monozygotic twin pairs: nine German pairs (four IBD-concordant, five IBD-discordant) and 19 IBD-discordant Danish pairs. Disease-associated traits were sought mainly through comparisons between IBD patients and their genetically identical healthy co-twins within discordant pairs. Each individual had, on average, about 151 000 unique TCRalpha sequences and 181 000 unique TCRbeta sequences available for analysis.

From each donor, a roughly 2.3 ml peripheral blood sample was drawn into PAXgene tubes and stored at -80 degrees C. Total RNA was isolated from whole blood with the PAXgene blood miRNA kit on an automated QIAcube, without T cell sorting. Peripheral blood from monozygotic twin pairs who were concordant or discordant for inflammatory bowel disease underwent deep TCRalpha and TCRbeta repertoire profiling using unique molecular barcoding. Smoking habits were recorded for all twin pairs, with individuals classified as current, former or never smokers. Receptors were amplified or captured by 5' RACE. The input for every TCR library was roughly 3.5 ug of total RNA. For each sample, cDNA synthesis was carried out in eight separate reactions using SMARTScribe reverse transcriptase. During cDNA synthesis, unique molecular identifiers containing a 6-nucleotide sample barcode were introduced by template switching. Amplification of TCRalpha and TCRbeta cDNA involved two nested PCRs of approximately 16 and 10 cycles, and each PCR was followed by bead purification. Before amplification, the cDNA was treated with uracil DNA-glycosylase and purified using the QIAquick PCR purification kit. The second PCR added Illumina TruSeq-compatible adapters along with sample-specific barcodes. TapeStation and Qubit were used to check library quality and concentration, and 4.5 to 5 ng of each library was pooled. Pooled libraries were sequenced on an Illumina HiSeq2500 single-index Rapid Run with 2 x 100 bp reads and custom sequencing primers. On the authors' methods: MiGEC version 1.2.6 was used for UMI-based consensus assembly, which corrected PCR and sequencing errors. V(D)J alignment, clonotype assembly and CDR3 extraction were performed with MiXCR version 2.1.1. To normalise gene usage, clonotype sharing and MAIT/NKT TCR abundance, the analysis used the top 1000, 10 000 and 20 000 clonotypes per sample. After downsampling to 27 000 UMIs, diversity was calculated as the inverse Simpson index using the vegan R package. Paired Mann-Whitney U tests on discordant twin pairs were used, with Benjamini-Hochberg multiple-testing correction. Based on TCRdb reprocessing of the reads, there is one entry per CDR3 protein sequence, and DNA is missing. Clone size and V and J calls follow TCRdb, not the original study. This sample's table has entries for approximately 330,000 distinct CDR3 sequences. The top ten clones comprise roughly 2% of the sample.

What the research found in general, with its limitations: The results gave no support for a single strong signal or clonotype linked to IBD. The analysis was unable to tell apart different T cell subtypes. Compared with healthy twins, IBD patients had fewer clonotypes in common with other individuals, a difference most pronounced in patients showing signs of disease activity. IBD patients had lower TCRbeta repertoire diversity, measured by the inverse Simpson index, than their healthy co-twins. Concordant and discordant twins showed no difference in repertoire similarity, possibly because of limited statistical power. Because patients were on differing immunosuppressive treatments, the repertoires may have picked up extra background noise and inter-individual variability.

In the germline V gene (reference sequence), CDR1 corresponds to DFQATT and CDR2 to SNEGSKA. The cysteine opens and the phenylalanine closes a CDR3 of 12 amino acids. No DNA has been recorded. Note on this clonotype: Its recognized antigen is unknown.

Sequencing was done on a sample of blood. The chain uses TRBV20-1 and TRBJ2-7; checking the TCRdb D call of TRBD2 is not possible without DNA. This clonotype originated in a human donor with ulcerative colitis or Crohn's disease, or a healthy co-twin of an affected twin (not recorded which). For the CDR3, the sequence is CSASAEGYEQYF.